The 18 T cell receptor beta chains in this list originate from one sample, sequenced in a study of blood T cell repertoires in COVID-19. Clones were sequenced by immunoSEQ multiplex PCR, and TCRdb holds only the in-frame ones, with some missing. This table has 300,000 or so clones, 85% to 90% appearing once. Sequenced: peripheral blood. The receptors originated from a woman aged 40 to 49 with acute or convalescent COVID-19.

The rearrangement joins TRBV29-1 to TRBJ1-1, with 7 bases lining up with TRBD1. V trimming: 7 bases; J trimming: 4 bases; junction bases outside the gene matches: 6. The germline V gene encodes CDR1 SQVTM and CDR2 ANQGSEA. The CDR3 is 12 amino acids. Written as DNA, the CDR3 is TGCAGCGGACACAGGGGATCCACTGAAGCTTTCTTT. Encoded protein: CSGHRGSTEAFF. Filled out from reference TRBV29-1 and TRBJ1-1, the complete variable domain reads SAVISQKPSRDICQRGTSLTIQCQVDSQVTMMFWYRQQPGQSLTLIATANQGSEATYESGFVIDKFPISRPNLTFSTLTVSNMSPEDSSIYLCSGHRGSTEAFFGQGTRLTVV.

With respect to this clone: Additional DNA sequences in this sample encode the identical CDR3. This rearrangement joins TRBV30 to TRBJ1-1; 10 nucleotides align to TRBD1. CDR3 length: 15 residues. Losses at the gene ends were 3 bases for V and 1 base for J; bases not matched to a gene: 5. Germline V lookup: CDR1 GTSNPN, CDR2 SVGIG (reference sequence). The CDR3 DNA sequence: TGTGCCTGGAGAGACAGGGGGCGACGGAACACTGAAGCTTTCTTT. Its protein is CAWRDRGRRNTEAFF.

J is TRBJ1-2 and V is TRBV12-3 or TRBV12-4; D gene uncertain. Trimming left V 3 bases short and J 8 bases short, with 13 bases between. CDR3 length: 13 amino acids. The CDR3 bases are TGTGCCAGCAGTTTTGTGGGCCGTGGGGGCTACACCTTC. This sequence encodes CASSFVGRGGYTF.

The chain recombines TRBV2 with TRBJ2-5; perhaps TRBD2 as D (6 bases). The CDR3 is 12 amino acids. Per the germline V gene, CDR1 is SNHLY and CDR2 is FYNNEI. The ends were cut back, 6 bases at V and 4 bases at J, with 9 bases in the middle. CDR3 nucleotide sequence: TGTGCCAGCAGAAGACTAGGAGAGACCCAGTACTTC. This translates into CASRRLGETQYF.

The V gene is TRBV11-2, the J gene TRBJ1-2, with TRBD1 identical over 7 bases. V dropped 5 bases and J dropped 6; count of bases not matched to a gene: 15. CDR1 and CDR2 (germline): SGHAT, FQNNGV. The CDR3 runs 16 residues. The CDR3 spells CASSLGNVGGWNGYTF. The CDR3, as DNA: TGTGCCAGCAGCCTCGGGAATGTAGGGGGCTGGAATGGCTACACCTTC.

The chain couples TRBV30 to TRBJ1-4; TRBD1 matches at 7 bases. Germline CDR1 and CDR2: GTSNPN and SVGIG (reference sequence). This CDR3 region has 12 residues. After removal of 4 bases from V and 7 bases from J, the junction contained 3 bases not matched to a gene. The CDR3 sequence is CAWKGGGEKLFF. CDR3 DNA: TGTGCCTGGAAAGGGGGCGGTGAAAAACTGTTTTTT.

This chain uses TRBV19 with TRBJ2-7; D gene unclear. The CDR3 loop spans 13 amino acids. Germline CDR1 and CDR2: LNHDA and SQIVND (reference sequence). V lost 10 bases to trimming and J lost 3 bases, with 16 bases between them. DNA for the CDR3: TGTGCCACCTCCTCCGGTTCCGGCTACGAGCAGTACGTC. This gives the protein CATSSGSGYEQYV.

V usage is TRBV4-1 and J usage is TRBJ1-1, with D maybe TRBD1 (5 bases). Germline-derived CDR1 and CDR2 are MGHRA and YSYEKL. The CDR3 contains 15 residues. V was clipped by 2 bases and J by 5 bases, with 15 bases between them. The CDR3 region is CASSQKGRGGTEAFF. The CDR3 bases are TGCGCCAGCAGCCAAAAGGGGCGCGGGGGGACTGAAGCTTTCTTT.

CDR3 bases: TGTGCCTGCCGCCGACTAGCGGCCCACAATGAGCAGTTCTTC. It translates to CACRRLAAHNEQFF. V usage is TRBV30 and J usage is TRBJ2-1; 9 bases map to TRBD2. Losses at the gene ends were 6 bases for V and 5 bases for J; bases not matched to a gene: 8. Looked up from germline, CDR1 is GTSNPN and CDR2 is SVGIG (reference sequence). The CDR3 is 14 residues long.

V gene TRBV19 combines with J gene TRBJ2-1; TRBD1 matches at 9 bases. CDR1 and CDR2 from the germline V gene are LNHDA and SQIVND (reference sequence). With V trimmed by 10 bases and J by 0 bases, 4 bases remained unmatched. This CDR3 spans 14 amino acids. Here the CDR3 reads CATTGGLSYNEQFF. The CDR3 nucleotides are TGTGCCACCACAGGGGGCCTCTCCTACAATGAGCAGTTCTTC.

The chain employs TRBV19 and TRBJ1-2; no clear D gene. Germline lookup yields CDR1 LNHDA and CDR2 SQIVND (reference sequence). The CDR3 covers 15 residues. Trimming shortened V by 1 base and J by 6 bases, and 15 bases separated the two germline ends. CDR3 DNA sequence: TGTGCCAGTAGTATAGGTCCGGGAAGGAGTGATGGCTACACCTTC. It codes for CASSIGPGRSDGYTF. Based on the CDR3 plus reference TRBV19 and TRBJ1-2, the full variable domain is DGGITQSPKYLFRKEGQNVTLSCEQNLNHDAMYWYRQDPGQGLRLIYYSQIVNDFQKGDIAEGYSVSREKKESFPLTVTSAQKNPTAFYLCASSIGPGRSDGYTFGSGTRLTVV.

This sequence joins TRBV5-1 and TRBJ2-1; 9 bases are shared with TRBD2. The germline gives CDR1 SGHRS, CDR2 YFSETQ. This CDR3 spans 17 amino acids. V dropped 0 bases and J dropped 2; count of bases not matched to a gene: 6. The CDR3 DNA is TGCGCCAGCAGCTTGGCCCTCCTAGCGGGGACCTACAATGAGCAGTTCTTC. Encoded protein: CASSLALLAGTYNEQFF.

This chain uses TRBV4-1 with TRBJ2-1; 7 nucleotides align to TRBD1. Looked up from germline, CDR1 is MGHRA and CDR2 is YSYEKL. Germline trimming cut 1 base from V and 0 bases from J; bases unmatched to any gene: 6. The CDR3 length is 17 residues. CDR3 sequence: CASSQGGGQASYNEQFF. Written as DNA, the CDR3 is TGCGCCAGCAGCCAAGGAGGAGGACAGGCCTCCTACAATGAGCAGTTCTTC.

This clone was seen once. The genes are TRBV5-4 and TRBJ2-3; 9 nucleotides match TRBD2. The CDR3 spans 17 residues. Germline V gene lookup returns CDR1 SGHNT and CDR2 YYREEE (reference sequence). Trimming cost V 4 bases and J 2 bases; bases outside gene matches: 11. CDR3 region: CASSAGPLAGLTDTQYF. CDR3 nucleotides: TGTGCCAGCAGCGCGGGGCCCCTAGCGGGGCTCACAGATACGCAGTATTTT.

A few counts support this clone. The genes are TRBV3-1 (or the pseudogene TRBV3-2) and TRBJ1-1, with TRBD1 identical over 8 bases. The ends lost 5 bases at V and 1 base at J; junction bases unmatched: 3. Germline CDR1 reads LGHDT; CDR2 reads YNNKEL (reference sequence). The CDR3 loop spans 14 amino acids. The CDR3 is CASSDRGTNTEAFF. CDR3 sequence (DNA): TGTGCCAGCAGCGACAGGGGAACGAACACTGAAGCTTTCTTT.

The chain joins TRBV11-2 to TRBJ1-2; TRBD1 might be the D (5 bases). The CDR3 sequence is 15 residues long. Germline V gene lookup returns CDR1 SGHAT and CDR2 FQNNGV. Trimming shortened V by 5 bases and J by 4 bases, and 17 bases separated the two germline ends. DNA for the CDR3: TGTGCCAGCAGCCTTGGAGGAGGGGAACTCTATGGCTACACCTTC. Encoded protein: CASSLGGGELYGYTF. The whole variable domain, filled in from reference TRBV11-2 and TRBJ1-2, reads EAGVAQSPRYKIIEKRQSVAFWCNPISGHATLYWYQQILGQGPKLLIQFQNNGVVDDSQLPKDRFSAERLKGVDSTLKIQPAKLEDSAVYLCASSLGGGELYGYTFGSGTRLTVV.

The J gene is TRBJ2-7, the V gene TRBV2; perhaps TRBD1 as D (5 bases). The germline gives CDR1 SNHLY, CDR2 FYNNEI. The ends were cut back, 5 bases at V and 0 bases at J, with 17 bases in the middle. The CDR3 consists of 16 residues. DNA of the CDR3: TGTGCCAGCAGTTATCCGTCCGACAGAGGCTCCTACGAGCAGTACGTC. Its protein is CASSYPSDRGSYEQYV.

This rearrangement joins TRBV19 to TRBJ1-6, with a possible D match to TRBD1 (5 bases). The CDR3 consists of 15 residues. V was cut by 4 bases and J by 4 bases, with 11 bases left in between. The germline V gene has CDR1 LNHDA and CDR2 SQIVND (reference sequence). CDR3: CASSRQGGYNSPLHF. CDR3 in DNA: TGTGCCAGTAGTAGGCAGGGAGGGTATAATTCACCCCTCCACTTT.